This T cell receptor (beta chain) was recovered during a study of OX40 agonist ivuxolimab in advanced cancers. TCRdb's table, derived via immunoSEQ multiplex PCR, lists solely in-frame clones and lacks some. The data contain 84,000 or so clones, around 90% of them singletons. Trimming took 5 bases from V and 3 from J; bases not matched to a gene: 7. Germline-derived CDR1 and CDR2 are SGHTA and FQGNSA. The CDR3 contains 16 residues. This clone was found once. The investigators sampled blood at baseline, at cycle 4 day 1, and at cycle 7 day 1. The material was CD4+ or CD8+ T cells sorted from blood, obtained in a trial of the OX40 agonist ivuxolimab. The chain couples TRBV7-2 to TRBJ2-1, with TRBD2 identical over 10 bases. The receptor's source is an adult with an advanced solid tumor such as melanoma, head and neck, liver or kidney cancer. The CDR3 region has the DNA TGTGCCAGCAGCCCTAATAGCGGGGGGAACTACAATGAGCAGTTCTTC. Amino acids: CASSPNSGGNYNEQFF.